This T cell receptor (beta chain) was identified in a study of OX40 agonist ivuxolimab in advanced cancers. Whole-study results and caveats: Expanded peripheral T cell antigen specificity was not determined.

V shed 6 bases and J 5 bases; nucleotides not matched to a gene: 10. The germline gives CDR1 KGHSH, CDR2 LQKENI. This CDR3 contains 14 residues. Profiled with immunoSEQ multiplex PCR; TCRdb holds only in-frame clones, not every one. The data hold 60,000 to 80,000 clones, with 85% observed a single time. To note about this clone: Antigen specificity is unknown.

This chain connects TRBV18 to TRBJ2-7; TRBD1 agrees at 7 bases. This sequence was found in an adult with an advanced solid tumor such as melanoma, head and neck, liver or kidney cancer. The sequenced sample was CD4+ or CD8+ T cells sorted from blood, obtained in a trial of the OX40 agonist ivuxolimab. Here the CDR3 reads CASSSGTATDEQYF. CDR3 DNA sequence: TGTGCCAGCTCTTCCGGGACAGCCACCGACGAGCAGTACTTC.